This T cell receptor (beta chain) was obtained from a study of monozygotic twins with inflammatory bowel disease. Broader study findings: Repertoires of patients may have been made more variable by differing immunosuppressive treatments. Twins with IBD had fewer clonotypes in common with others than healthy twins, particularly during disease activity.

Each TCR library consumed 3,000 to 3,500 ng of total RNA. From its re-call of the 5' RACE reads, TCRdb lists each CDR3 protein once, without DNA. This sample's table reports 95,000 to 110,000 distinct CDR3 sequences. For this clonotype: Its specificity is not known.

Germline assignment: CDR1 MDHEN and CDR2 SYDVKM. The CDR3 is made up of 17 amino acids. The J gene is TRBJ2-1, the V gene TRBV28; absent DNA, TCRdb's TRBD1 call cannot be checked. What was sequenced was blood. The receptor was isolated from a human donor with ulcerative colitis or Crohn's disease, or a healthy co-twin of an affected twin (not recorded which). The CDR3 region is CASTLGLGRTTYNEQFF.